This TCR beta chain was captured in a study of siplizumab effects on memory and regulatory T cells. Overall study results and limits: Poor capture below about 10^-5 frequency left most alloreactive clones unmapped to unstimulated subsets.

CDR1 and CDR2 (germline): SGHRS, YFSETQ. V lost 1 base, J lost 4 bases, and 1 base stayed unmatched. This CDR3 contains 15 residues. Worth noting for this clone: What it binds is not known.

Produced via immunoSEQ multiplex PCR; TCRdb's table is partial and in-frame only. Among around 100,000 clones listed, roughly nine tenths were seen once. The chain is built from TRBV5-1 and TRBJ2-3; 12 bases match TRBD2. The sequence was obtained from a human donor in good health. Sample: Tregs sorted from blood. CDR3 sequence reads: CASSLRLAGADTQYF. DNA of the CDR3: TGCGCCAGCAGCTTGCGACTAGCGGGAGCAGATACGCAGTATTTT.